Each of the 12 T cell receptor beta chains below was sequenced from the same sample in a study of control samples from healthy donors and cancer patients. The table came from immunoSEQ multiplex PCR; TCRdb's copy has only in-frame clones and leaves some out. The sample includes around 130,000 clones, 80% to 90% of them seen just once. Sequencing was done on a sample of blood. The receptors originated from a man aged 45 to 65 in good health.

V is TRBV12-5 and J is TRBJ2-2; TRBD1 aligns across 11 bases. CDR1 is LGHNT and CDR2 is FRNRAP in the germline V gene. The CDR3 totals 15 residues. Losses at the gene ends were 7 bases for V and 6 bases for J; bases not matched to a gene: 7. CDR3 sequence reads: CASATDRGRPGELFF. CDR3 sequence (DNA): TGTGCTAGTGCCACGGACAGGGGGCGACCCGGGGAGCTGTTTTTT.

The V and J genes are TRBV18 and TRBJ2-5, with 7 nucleotides matching TRBD2. The length of the CDR3 is 13 residues. J gave up 5 bases and V 3 bases, and 3 bases lay outside the gene matches. Per the germline V gene, CDR1 is KGHSH and CDR2 is LQKENI. For the CDR3, the DNA is TGTGCCAGCTCACCCCGGACTAGTGAGACCCAGTACTTC. Protein product: CASSPRTSETQYF.

The chain employs TRBV19 and TRBJ1-4, with a weak D call TRBD1 (5 bases). The germline V gene encodes CDR1 LNHDA and CDR2 SQIVND (reference sequence). This CDR3 spans 14 amino acids. The V end was cut by 7 bases, the J end by 4 bases, with 13 bases between. This CDR3 is CASIPAGDNEKLFF. DNA of the CDR3: TGTGCCAGTATACCCGCGGGGGATAATGAAAAACTGTTTTTT.

Comments on this clone: This sample includes further DNA sequences coding for the same CDR3. This chain connects TRBV10-3 to TRBJ2-7; 12 bases fit TRBD1. The length of the CDR3 is 15 residues. V shed 3 bases, J shed 5 bases, and the junction held 5 bases outside the gene matches. Per germline, CDR1 ENHRY and CDR2 SYGVKD. In DNA, the CDR3 is TGTGCCATCAGTGAAGGTGGGACAGGGGGCGACGAGCAGTACTTC. It is translated as CAISEGGTGGDEQYF.

The rearrangement links TRBV7-2 to TRBJ2-1; D is perhaps TRBD1 (6 bases). CDR3 length: 14 residues. The germline CDR1 and CDR2 sequences are SGHTA and FQGNSA. Trimming shortened V by 3 bases and J by 7 bases, and 13 bases separated the two germline ends. CDR3 amino acids: CASSFSQGWNEQFF. The CDR3 coding sequence is TGTGCCAGCAGCTTTAGTCAGGGGTGGAATGAGCAGTTCTTC.

The V call is TRBV2, the J call TRBJ1-2, with 8 bases fitting TRBD1. V lost 2 bases to trimming and J lost 2 bases; unmatched junction nucleotides: 4. The CDR3 is made up of 15 amino acids. Per germline, CDR1 SNHLY and CDR2 FYNNEI. The CDR3 is CASSEPGGPNYGYTF. The CDR3 DNA reads as TGTGCCAGCAGTGAACCAGGGGGCCCAAACTATGGCTACACCTTC.

This chain uses TRBV10-2 with TRBJ1-1; D is uncertain. The CDR3 runs 15 residues. Looked up from germline, CDR1 is WSHSY and CDR2 is SAAADI. V was trimmed by 7 bases and J by 0 bases, leaving 15 bases between them. CDR3 bases: TGCGCCAGCAACCAGCCGCTTACAATGAACACTGAAGCTTTCTTT. Translating gives CASNQPLTMNTEAFF.

This clone has only a few counts. The chain joins TRBV9 to TRBJ2-5, with D perhaps TRBD1 or TRBD2 (5 bases each). V lost 1 base and J 1 base, leaving 14 bases between the germline ends. CDR1 and CDR2 from the germline V gene are SGDLS and YYNGEE. The CDR3 is 16 amino acids. The CDR3, as DNA: TGTGCCAGCAGCGTAAATGTTGGGGGAAGCCAAGAGACCCAGTACTTC. Translation: CASSVNVGGSQETQYF.

The chain combines TRBV29-1 with TRBJ1-1; the match to TRBD1 covers 11 bases. The CDR3 extends over 13 amino acids. The ends lost 7 bases at V and 8 bases at J; junction bases unmatched: 9. CDR1 is SQVTM and CDR2 is ANQGSEA in the germline V gene. The DNA of the CDR3 is TGCAGCGCCTCCGGACAGGGGGCTTCAGAAGCTTTCTTT. Its translation: CSASGQGASEAFF.

The genes are TRBV19 and TRBJ1-1; the match to TRBD1 covers 8 bases. The CDR3 is 13 residues long. V shed 7 bases, J shed 8 bases, and the junction held 9 bases outside the gene matches. In germline, CDR1 is LNHDA, CDR2 SQIVND (reference sequence). The CDR3 protein is CASTKQGAREAFF. The CDR3 DNA reads TGTGCCAGTACCAAGCAGGGGGCCCGCGAAGCTTTCTTT.

The chain links TRBV7-9 to TRBJ1-1; D is possibly TRBD1 (6 bases). This CDR3 has 14 residues. The V and J ends lost 4 bases and 6 bases respectively, with 15 bases between them. Looked up from germline, CDR1 is SEHNR and CDR2 is FQNEAQ (reference sequence). The DNA for the CDR3 is TGTGCCAGCAGCTCGACGCACGGGACACCTGAAGCTTTCTTT. Translating it yields CASSSTHGTPEAFF.

The genes are TRBV5-1 and TRBJ1-1; D call uncertain. Trimming removed 0 bases from V and 3 bases from J, with 9 bases in between. CDR3 length equals 14 residues. Germline CDR1 reads SGHRS; CDR2 reads YFSETQ. This CDR3 reads CASSLAPDYTEAFF. In DNA form, the CDR3 reads TGCGCCAGCAGCTTGGCCCCGGATTACACTGAAGCTTTCTTT.